Below are 29 T cell receptor beta chains sequenced from a single sample in a study of shared clonotypes between healthy human individuals. Data came from immunoSEQ multiplex PCR; TCRdb stores just in-frame clones and leaves some out. Of about 460,000 clones in the sample, more than 70% were seen once. The sequenced sample consisted of PBMCs. These receptors all stem from a woman between 35 and 50 years old in good health. Some clones in this sample may be carry-over from other donors' samples.

The rearrangement links TRBV6-5 to TRBJ2-5; TRBD2 agrees at 7 bases. The J call may not be correct, given that the DNA end is closer to TRBJ2-7. Germline V CDR1 and CDR2: MNHEY, SVGAGI. The CDR3 sequence is 13 residues long. The CDR3, as DNA: TGTGCCACCCTTAACGGGAGGCCATGCGAGCAGTACTTC. It specifies CATLNGRPCEQYF.

The chain employs TRBV29-1 and TRBJ2-7; tentatively, D is TRBD1 or TRBD2 (5 bases each). Germline loops: CDR1 SQVTM, CDR2 ANQGSEA. Deletions cut 7 bases from V and 3 bases from J, with 13 bases between. The CDR3 is 12 amino acids. CDR3: CSAGTDIYEQYF. The CDR3 DNA reads as TGCAGCGCCGGGACCGACATCTACGAGCAGTACTTC.

This rearrangement joins TRBV7-3 to TRBJ1-2; possible D gene TRBD1, 5 bases. Germline-derived CDR1 and CDR2 are SGHTA and FQGTGA. The CDR3 length is 14 residues. V was cut by 5 bases and J by 0 bases, with 10 bases left in between. CDR3 in amino acids: CASSLTAANYGYTF. The DNA for the CDR3 is TGTGCCAGCAGCCTGACAGCGGCTAACTATGGCTACACCTTC.

The chain links TRBV18 to TRBJ2-5, with 9 positions matching TRBD2. V trimming: 5 bases; J trimming: 3 bases; junction bases outside the gene matches: 7. The CDR3 covers 15 residues. Germline CDR1 is KGHSH and CDR2 is LQKENI. The CDR3 nucleotides read TGTGCCAGCTCAAAGTACGCGGGAGGGGAAGAGACCCAGTACTTC. Protein sequence: CASSKYAGGEETQYF.

The chain joins TRBV5-1 to TRBJ2-5, with 8 bases identical to TRBD2. The end of the DNA is better explained by TRBJ2-7, so the J call may be wrong. Germline CDR1 reads SGHRS; CDR2 reads YFSETQ. The CDR3 totals 14 residues. CDR3 DNA sequence: TGCGCCAGCAGCCGGGGGGGACTGGAGGACGAGCAGTACTTC. Amino acids: CASSRGGLEDEQYF.

This clone came up a few times. A read error likely explains this, since a far larger clone differs by one base. This specimen includes other DNA sequences encoding the same CDR3. The rearrangement joins TRBV7-9 to TRBJ1-2, with D possibly being TRBD1 (5 bases). This CDR3 comprises 15 residues. V was shortened by 3 bases and J by 8 bases, with 19 bases between the two germline ends. Germline-derived CDR1 and CDR2 are SEHNR and FQNEAQ (reference sequence). For the CDR3, the DNA is TGTGCCAGCAGCTTCATTGCAGGGCTGGTCTACGGCTACACCTTC. It codes for CASSFIAGLVYGYTF.

This clone has a handful of counts. The gene calls are TRBV15 and TRBJ1-1, with D possibly TRBD1 on 5 matching bases. Looked up from germline, CDR1 is LNHNV and CDR2 is YYDKDF (reference sequence). The V end was cut by 2 bases, the J end by 1 base, with 5 bases between. The CDR3 consists of 13 residues. CDR3 region: CATSRQGNTEAFF. The CDR3 nucleotides read TGTGCCACCAGCAGACAGGGGAACACTGAAGCTTTCTTT.

V gene TRBV6-1 combines with J gene TRBJ2-7; possibly TRBD1 for D (6 bases). Trimming shortened V by 8 bases and J by 0 bases, and 17 bases separated the two germline ends. This CDR3 is built from 15 residues. Germline loops: CDR1 MNHNS, CDR2 SASEGT. The CDR3 sequence is CASRFDRRTSYEQYF. The CDR3 nucleotides are TGTGCCAGCCGGTTTGACAGGAGGACCTCCTACGAGCAGTACTTC.

In its sample, this clone was seen many times. This chain's CDR3 is CSVEKVGGTGELFF. The CDR3 DNA reads as TGCAGCGTTGAAAAGGTGGGGGGCACCGGGGAGCTGTTTTTT. The chain employs TRBV29-1 and TRBJ2-2; a possible D gene is TRBD2 (6 bases). Germline-derived CDR1 and CDR2 are SQVTM and ANQGSEA. This CDR3 is built from 14 residues. V was trimmed by 2 bases and J by 4 bases, leaving 11 bases between them.

This clone was seen only a few times. This chain joins TRBV6-1 and TRBJ2-7, with D tentatively TRBD2 (5 bases). Germline assignment: CDR1 MNHNS and CDR2 SASEGT. The CDR3 length is 15 residues. V was clipped by 7 bases and J by 3 bases, with 19 bases between them. CDR3 in amino acids: CASNKETTGSYEQYF. In DNA, the CDR3 is TGTGCCAGCAATAAGGAAACGACGGGGAGCTACGAGCAGTACTTC.

The chain recombines TRBV10-3 with TRBJ1-1; tentatively, D is TRBD1 (5 bases). CDR1 and CDR2 from the germline V gene are ENHRY and SYGVKD. The CDR3 sequence is 13 residues long. V was pared by 11 bases and J by 4 bases, with 17 bases between. The CDR3 sequence is CAPLGEVPTEAFF. The CDR3 nucleotides are TGTGCCCCCCTGGGGGAGGTCCCCACTGAAGCTTTCTTT.

This CDR3 is CASSLEGARGYTF. The CDR3 coding sequence is TGTGCCAGCAGCTTAGAGGGGGCGCGGGGCTACACCTTC. J is TRBJ1-2 and V is TRBV7-9; TRBD1 matches 7 bases. Germline loops: CDR1 SEHNR, CDR2 FQNEAQ (reference sequence). Trimming took 1 base from V and 8 from J; bases not matched to a gene: 4. The CDR3 spans 13 residues.

The chain recombines TRBV6-6 with TRBJ1-2; D remains ambiguous. V lost 3 bases to trimming and J lost 2 bases, with 7 bases between them. The CDR3 consists of 13 residues. Germline lookup yields CDR1 MNHNY and CDR2 SVGAGI (reference sequence). CDR3 DNA sequence: TGTGCCAGCAGTTATCCCAACAACTATGGCTACACCTTC. The encoded protein is CASSYPNNYGYTF.

As concerns this clone: The junction shows a germline mismatch at one end, possibly a read error. This CDR3 is CAISESPDTYEQYF. DNA for the CDR3: TGTGCCATCAGTGAGTCACCGGACACCTATGAGCAGTACTTC. The genes are TRBV10-3 and TRBJ2-7; D is perhaps TRBD1 (5 bases). The CDR3 is 14 residues long. Germline lookup yields CDR1 ENHRY and CDR2 SYGVKD.

This clone was recorded a few times. This chain uses TRBV19 with TRBJ1-2, with D perhaps matching TRBD1 (6 bases). Per the germline V gene, CDR1 is LNHDA and CDR2 is SQIVND (reference sequence). This CDR3 comprises 12 residues. Trimming left V 11 bases short and J 2 bases short, with 12 bases between. CDR3 DNA sequence: TGTGCCGGCAAAGACAGGAACTATGGCTACACCTTC. This encodes CAGKDRNYGYTF. The complete variable domain, with remaining parts taken from reference TRBV19 and TRBJ1-2, reads DGGITQSPKYLFRKEGQNVTLSCEQNLNHDAMYWYRQDPGQGLRLIYYSQIVNDFQKGDIAEGYSVSREKKESFPLTVTSAQKNPTAFYLCAGKDRNYGYTFGSGTRLTVV.

DNA for the CDR3: TGTGCCATCAGTGGAAGCGACAGCAACTATGGCTACACCTTC. As protein: CAISGSDSNYGYTF. This chain links TRBV10-3 with TRBJ1-2; D possibly corresponds to TRBD1 (5 bases). Germline V gene data show CDR1 as ENHRY and CDR2 as SYGVKD. Trimming stripped 4 bases from V and 2 bases from J, with 11 bases between. The CDR3 extends over 14 amino acids.

CDR3 coding DNA: TGTGCCAGCAGCCCCGCGGGTTCTAGCACTGAAGCTTTCTTT. It is translated as CASSPAGSSTEAFF. This sequence joins TRBV5-6 and TRBJ1-1; no clear D gene. The CDR3 loop spans 14 amino acids. V was trimmed by 4 bases and J by 4 bases, leaving 14 bases between them. CDR1 is SGHDT, CDR2 YYEEEE, per germline.

At least ten counts were recorded for this clone. J is TRBJ2-2 and V is TRBV6-7; D not certain. TRBV6-7 falls under the ORF class, with uncertain function. V lost 2 bases, J lost 0 bases, and 13 bases lay in between. The CDR3 loop spans 17 amino acids. CDR3 in amino acids: CASSYPTNLANTGELFF. The DNA for the CDR3 is TGTGCCAGCAGTTACCCAACCAATCTCGCGAACACCGGGGAGCTGTTTTTT.

With respect to this clone: The sample carries other DNA sequences with the same CDR3. V usage is TRBV29-1 and J usage is TRBJ2-5; D call uncertain. Looked up from germline, CDR1 is SQVTM and CDR2 is ANQGSEA. V gave up 6 bases and J gave up 2 bases, with 7 bases separating them. The length of the CDR3 is 11 residues. The CDR3: CSVGRQETQYF. DNA of the CDR3: TGCAGCGTAGGTCGGCAAGAGACCCAGTACTTC.

The rearrangement uses TRBV28 and TRBJ2-1; 11 bases match TRBD2. Germline CDR1 and CDR2: MDHEN and SYDVKM. The V and J ends lost 4 bases and 5 bases, in that order; junction bases with no gene match: 4. The CDR3 has 15 amino acids. In DNA, the CDR3 is TGTGCCAGCAGTTCGACTAGCGGGGCTAACAATGAGCAGTTCTTC. Translated, it gives CASSSTSGANNEQFF.

This chain links TRBV19 with TRBJ1-2; D perhaps matches TRBD1 (5 bases). Looked up from germline, CDR1 is LNHDA and CDR2 is SQIVND (reference sequence). The V gene lost 8 bases and the J gene lost 0 bases, with 13 bases spanning the gap. The CDR3 length is 14 residues. CDR3 loop: CASQEGRSNYGYTF. CDR3 bases: TGTGCCAGTCAGGAGGGGCGATCTAACTATGGCTACACCTTC.

The V gene is TRBV28, the J gene TRBJ1-1; no clear D gene. Germline V gene data show CDR1 as MDHEN and CDR2 as SYDVKM. Trimming removed 8 bases from V and 3 bases from J, with 4 bases in between. This CDR3 is 10 amino acids long. CDR3 sequence (DNA): TGTGCCAGCCGGGACACTGAAGCTTTCTTT. This sequence encodes CASRDTEAFF.

The chain recombines TRBV15 with TRBJ2-3, with 10 bases lining up with TRBD2. This CDR3 spans 19 amino acids. J lost 4 bases, V lost 0 bases, and 13 bases had no gene match. From germline, CDR1 is LNHNV and CDR2 YYDKDF (reference sequence). The CDR3 nucleotides read TGTGCCACCAGCAGAGATATCGTGACCGGGACTAGCGAAGCAGATACGCAGTATTTT. Residues: CATSRDIVTGTSEADTQYF.

This chain links TRBV18 with TRBJ1-1; TRBD1 matches at 12 bases. Losses at the gene ends were 4 bases for V and 5 bases for J; bases not matched to a gene: 5. The CDR3 runs 15 residues. Germline V gene sequence: CDR1 KGHSH, CDR2 LQKENI. CDR3 protein: CASSQGQGAQTEAFF. Written as DNA, the CDR3 is TGTGCCAGCTCACAGGGACAGGGGGCGCAAACTGAAGCTTTCTTT.

The J gene is TRBJ1-4, the V gene TRBV5-1; 8 bases match TRBD1. With V trimmed by 7 bases and J by 8 bases, 13 bases remained unmatched. CDR3 length: 15 residues. CDR1 SGHRS and CDR2 YFSETQ come from the germline V gene. The CDR3 DNA sequence: TGCGCCAGCTCACCTCACAGGGGGAGGGAGGAAAAACTGTTTTTT. Protein: CASSPHRGREEKLFF.

The gene calls are TRBV30 and TRBJ1-5, with D possibly TRBD1 on 5 matching bases. The length of the CDR3 is 13 residues. Germline V gene lookup returns CDR1 GTSNPN and CDR2 SVGIG (reference sequence). V was cut by 0 bases and J by 6 bases, with 9 bases left in between. The DNA for the CDR3 is TGTGCCTGGAGTGTTTCGGGGGGTCAGCCCCAGCATTTT. Protein product: CAWSVSGGQPQHF.

A word on this clone: A far larger clone is one base from this, pointing to a likely read error. The CDR3 loop is CAWGLGRVFRETQYF. The DNA for the CDR3 is TGTGCCTGGGGGTTGGGCAGGGTTTTCCGAGAGACCCAGTACTTC. The chain recombines TRBV30 with TRBJ2-5, with D possibly TRBD1 on 5 matching bases. This CDR3 is 15 amino acids long. Germline V gene lookup returns CDR1 GTSNPN and CDR2 SVGIG (reference sequence). Trimming shortened V by 5 bases and J by 4 bases, and 20 bases separated the two germline ends.

J is TRBJ1-1 and V is TRBV30; D is perhaps TRBD1 (5 bases). V was cut by 4 bases and J by 1 base, with 19 bases left in between. Germline V gene data show CDR1 as GTSNPN and CDR2 as SVGIG (reference sequence). The CDR3 loop spans 16 amino acids. CDR3 region: CAWTGRGTAGNTEAFF. The CDR3 nucleotides read TGTGCCTGGACGGGGCGGGGGACCGCGGGGAACACTGAAGCTTTCTTT. Full variable domain (remainder filled in from reference TRBV30 and TRBJ1-1): SQTIHQWPATLVQPVGSPLSLECTVEGTSNPNLYWYRQAAGRGLQLLFYSVGIGQISSEVPQNLSASRPQDRQFILSSKKLLLSDSGFYLCAWTGRGTAGNTEAFFGQGTRLTVV.

J is TRBJ2-1 and V is TRBV28; TRBD2 matches 7 bases. V lost 4 bases, J lost 8 bases, and 8 bases stayed unmatched. The germline V gene has CDR1 MDHEN and CDR2 SYDVKM. The CDR3 has 14 residues. The CDR3 loop is CASSWDGRGDEQFF. The CDR3 DNA sequence: TGTGCCAGCAGTTGGGACGGACGGGGGGATGAGCAGTTCTTC. The entire variable domain, with the rest obtained from reference TRBV28 and TRBJ2-1, is as follows: DVKVTQSSRYLVKRTGEKVFLECVQDMDHENMFWYRQDPGLGLRLIYFSYDVKMKEKGDIPEGYSVSREKKERFSLILESASTNQTSMYLCASSWDGRGDEQFFGPGTRLTVL.